Each of the 5 T cell receptor beta chains below was sequenced from the same sample in a study of cytomegalovirus exposure and HLA in healthy donors. Primers for the PCR totalled 60 Vbeta and 13 Jbeta. This table comes from immunoSEQ multiplex PCR, and its TCRdb copy is limited to in-frame clones, with some not included. The sample holds 180,000 or so clones, 82% seen once. The sample taken for sequencing was PBMCs. These receptors were obtained from a man aged 40-55 years in good health and CMV-seronegative.

The J gene is TRBJ2-3, the V gene TRBV6-6; D unclear. This CDR3 region has 12 residues. In germline, CDR1 is MNHNY, CDR2 SVGAGI (reference sequence). With 2 bases removed from V and 5 bases from J, the gap between germline ends came to 5 bases. The CDR3 bases are TGTGCCAGCAGTTACGCGCAAGATACGCAGTATTTT. Translated, it gives CASSYAQDTQYF.

The V gene is TRBV18, the J gene TRBJ2-1, with a weak D call TRBD2 (7 bases). CDR3 length equals 15 residues. The V end was cut by 3 bases, the J end by 3 bases, with 12 bases between. The V gene's germline CDR1 is KGHSH and CDR2 LQKENI. The CDR3 loop is CASSPGGGGYNEQFF. Here the CDR3 DNA reads TGTGCCAGCTCACCCGGGGGCGGGGGCTACAATGAGCAGTTCTTC.

This chain uses TRBV5-1 with TRBJ1-5; tentative D call: TRBD1 (5 bases). The length of the CDR3 is 15 residues. V lost 2 bases and J lost 4, with 13 bases in between. Germline values: CDR1 SGHRS, CDR2 YFSETQ. CDR3 nucleotides: TGCGCCAGCAGCTTTTCAAGGGGCTATAATCAGCCCCAGCATTTT. Residues: CASSFSRGYNQPQHF.

V and J are TRBV15 and TRBJ1-5; D is unresolved. CDR3 length: 12 residues. Trimming left V 0 bases short and J 10 bases short, with 7 bases between. CDR1 LNHNV and CDR2 YYDKDF come from the germline V gene (reference sequence). CDR3 bases: TGTGCCACCAGCAGAGATGAGTCTCCCCAGCATTTT. It codes for CATSRDESPQHF.

J is TRBJ2-7 and V is TRBV7-8; 9 bases align to TRBD1. Germline V gene sequence: CDR1 SGHVS, CDR2 FQNEAQ. J lost 0 bases, V lost 4 bases, and 4 bases had no gene match. This CDR3 is 15 amino acids long. DNA for the CDR3: TGTGCCAGCAGCTCTGGACAGGGGAGCTCCTACGAGCAGTACTTC. Its translation: CASSSGQGSSYEQYF.